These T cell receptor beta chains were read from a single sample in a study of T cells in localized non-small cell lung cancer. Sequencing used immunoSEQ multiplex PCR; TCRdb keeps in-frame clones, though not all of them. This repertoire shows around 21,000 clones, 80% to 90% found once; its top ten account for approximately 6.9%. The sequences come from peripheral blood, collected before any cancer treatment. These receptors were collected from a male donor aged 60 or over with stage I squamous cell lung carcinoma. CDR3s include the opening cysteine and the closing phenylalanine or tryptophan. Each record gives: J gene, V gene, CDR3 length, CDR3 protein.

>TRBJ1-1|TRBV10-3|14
CAISVGQGPTEAFF
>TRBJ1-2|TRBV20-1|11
CSASRQDGYTF
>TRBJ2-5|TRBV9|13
CASSSSPPETQYF
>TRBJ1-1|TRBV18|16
CASSPQAGRPSTEAFF
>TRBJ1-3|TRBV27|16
CASSLGQPPSGNTIYF
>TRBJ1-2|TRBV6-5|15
CASSFPGQGVDGYTF
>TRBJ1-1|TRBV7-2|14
CASSLTGQTLEAFF
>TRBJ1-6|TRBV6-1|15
CASKDRQIPGSPLHF
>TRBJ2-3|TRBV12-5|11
CASGYTETQYF
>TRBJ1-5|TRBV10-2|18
CAILFRGDSPSGNQPQHF
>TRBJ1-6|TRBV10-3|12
CAISDESGPLHF
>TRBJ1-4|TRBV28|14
CASVSGVRREKLFF
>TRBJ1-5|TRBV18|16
CASSPPGTGTGQPQHF
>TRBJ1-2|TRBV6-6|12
CASRQGDYGYTF
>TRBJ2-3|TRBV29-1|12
CSGGQVTDTQYF
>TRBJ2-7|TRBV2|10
CASKGYEQYF
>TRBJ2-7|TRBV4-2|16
CASSQERQGPSYEQYF
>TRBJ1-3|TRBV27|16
CASSLSSAFSGNTIYF
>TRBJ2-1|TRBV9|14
CASSVAGSWNEQFF
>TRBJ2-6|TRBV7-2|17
CASSLAGGSSGANVLTF
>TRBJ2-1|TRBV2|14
CASSKGQLNNEQFF
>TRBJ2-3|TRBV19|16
CASSPRGGASTDTQYF
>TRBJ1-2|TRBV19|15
CASSLTGGGGYGYTF
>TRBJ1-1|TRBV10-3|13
CAISEPENTEAFF
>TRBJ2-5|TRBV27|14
CASSLAGGSDLHYF
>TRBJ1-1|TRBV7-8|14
CASRAGTANTEAFF
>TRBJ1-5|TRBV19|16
CASSIRIFYSNQPQHF
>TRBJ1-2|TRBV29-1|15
CSVPGQGALNYGYTF
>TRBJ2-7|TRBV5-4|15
CASSFRDRVSYEQYF
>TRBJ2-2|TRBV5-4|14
CASRSRQGTGELFF
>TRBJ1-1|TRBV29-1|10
CSVAGQEAFF
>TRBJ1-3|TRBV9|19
CASSVRDRGTSRSGNTIYF
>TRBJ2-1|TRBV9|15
CASSAEGQGIDEQFF
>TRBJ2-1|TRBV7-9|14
CASSLTEGSNEQFF
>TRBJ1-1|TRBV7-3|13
CASSWDGWAEAFF
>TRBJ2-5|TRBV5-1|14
CASSSLGPEETQYF
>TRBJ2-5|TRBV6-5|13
CASSRGFQETQYF